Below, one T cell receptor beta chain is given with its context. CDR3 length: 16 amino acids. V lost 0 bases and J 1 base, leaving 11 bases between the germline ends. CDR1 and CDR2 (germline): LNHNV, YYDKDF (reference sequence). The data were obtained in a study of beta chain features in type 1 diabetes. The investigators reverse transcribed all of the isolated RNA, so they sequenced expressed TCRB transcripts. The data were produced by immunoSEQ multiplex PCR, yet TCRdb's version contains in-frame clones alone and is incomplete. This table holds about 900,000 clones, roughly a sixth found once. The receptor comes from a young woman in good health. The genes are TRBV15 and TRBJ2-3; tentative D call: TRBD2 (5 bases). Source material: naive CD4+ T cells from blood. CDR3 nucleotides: TGTGCCACCAGCAGAGATGGCGCGGGTCGCACAGATACGCAGTATTTT. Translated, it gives CATSRDGAGRTDTQYF.